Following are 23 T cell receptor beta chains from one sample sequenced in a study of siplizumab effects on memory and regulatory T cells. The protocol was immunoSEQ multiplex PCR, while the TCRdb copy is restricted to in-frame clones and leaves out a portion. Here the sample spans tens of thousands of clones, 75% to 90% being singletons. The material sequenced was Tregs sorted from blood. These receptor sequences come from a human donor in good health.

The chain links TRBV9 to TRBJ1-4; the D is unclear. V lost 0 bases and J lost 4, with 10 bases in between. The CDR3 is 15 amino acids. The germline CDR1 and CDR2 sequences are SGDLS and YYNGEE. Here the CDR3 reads CASSVGFRNNEKLFF. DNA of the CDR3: TGTGCCAGCAGCGTAGGGTTCAGGAATAATGAAAAACTGTTTTTT.

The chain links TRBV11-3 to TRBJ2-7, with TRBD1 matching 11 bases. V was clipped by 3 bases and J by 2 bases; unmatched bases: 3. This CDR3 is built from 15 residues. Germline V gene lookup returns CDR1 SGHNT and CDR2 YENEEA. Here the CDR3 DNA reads TGTGCCAGCAGCTTGGGACAGGGGGTCCCCTACGAGCAGTACTTC. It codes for CASSLGQGVPYEQYF.

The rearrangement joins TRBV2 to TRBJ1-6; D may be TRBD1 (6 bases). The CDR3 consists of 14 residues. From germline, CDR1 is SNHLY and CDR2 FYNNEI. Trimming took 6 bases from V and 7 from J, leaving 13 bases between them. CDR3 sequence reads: CASSATGTNSPLHF. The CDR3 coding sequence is TGTGCCAGCAGCGCAACAGGGACCAATTCACCCCTCCACTTT.

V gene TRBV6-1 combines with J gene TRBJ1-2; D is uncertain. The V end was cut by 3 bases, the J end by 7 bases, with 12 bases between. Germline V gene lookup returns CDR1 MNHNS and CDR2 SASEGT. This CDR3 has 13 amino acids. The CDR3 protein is CASSEGWPAGYTF. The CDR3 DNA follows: TGTGCCAGCAGTGAGGGGTGGCCGGCTGGCTACACCTTC.

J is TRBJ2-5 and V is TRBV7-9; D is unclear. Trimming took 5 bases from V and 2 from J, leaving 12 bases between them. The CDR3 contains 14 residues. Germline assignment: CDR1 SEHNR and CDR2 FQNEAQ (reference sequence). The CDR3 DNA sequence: TGTGCCAGCAGCCAGACTTTTACACAAGAGACCCAGTACTTC. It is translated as CASSQTFTQETQYF.

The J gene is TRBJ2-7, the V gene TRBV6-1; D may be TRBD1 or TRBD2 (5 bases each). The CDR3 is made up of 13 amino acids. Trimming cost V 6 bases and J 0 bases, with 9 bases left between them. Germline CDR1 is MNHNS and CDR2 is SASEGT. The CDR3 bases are TGTGCCAGCAGCTACGGGGCCTCCTACGAGCAGTACTTC. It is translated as CASSYGASYEQYF.

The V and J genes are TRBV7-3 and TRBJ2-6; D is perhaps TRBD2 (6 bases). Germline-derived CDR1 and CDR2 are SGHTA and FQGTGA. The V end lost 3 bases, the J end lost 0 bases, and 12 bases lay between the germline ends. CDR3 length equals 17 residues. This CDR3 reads CASSLEAGSSGANVLTF. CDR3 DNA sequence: TGTGCCAGCAGCTTGGAGGCGGGGAGCTCTGGGGCCAACGTCCTGACTTTC.

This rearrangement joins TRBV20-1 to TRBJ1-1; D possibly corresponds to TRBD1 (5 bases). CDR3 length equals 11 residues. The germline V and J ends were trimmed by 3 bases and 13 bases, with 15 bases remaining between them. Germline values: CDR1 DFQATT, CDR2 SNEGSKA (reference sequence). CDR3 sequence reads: CSASGAKLVFF. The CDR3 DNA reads TGCAGTGCTAGCGGGGCGAAGTTGGTTTTCTTT.

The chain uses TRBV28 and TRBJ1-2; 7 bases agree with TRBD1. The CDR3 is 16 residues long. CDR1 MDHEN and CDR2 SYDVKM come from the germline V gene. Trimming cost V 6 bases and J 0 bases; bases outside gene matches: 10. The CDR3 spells CASSRLQGPPNYGYTF. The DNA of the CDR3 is TGTGCCAGCAGCCGCTTACAGGGGCCCCCTAACTATGGCTACACCTTC.

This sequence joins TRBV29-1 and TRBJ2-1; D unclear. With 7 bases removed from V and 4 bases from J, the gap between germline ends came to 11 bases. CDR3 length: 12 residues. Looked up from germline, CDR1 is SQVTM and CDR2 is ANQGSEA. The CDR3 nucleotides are TGCAGCGCCAAGTACGGGTACAATGAGCAGTTCTTC. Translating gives CSAKYGYNEQFF.

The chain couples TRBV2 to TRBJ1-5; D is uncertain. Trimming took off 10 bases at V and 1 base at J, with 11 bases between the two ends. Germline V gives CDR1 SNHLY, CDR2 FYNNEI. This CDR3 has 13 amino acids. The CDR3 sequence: CATTRESNQPQHF. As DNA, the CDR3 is TGTGCCACCACGCGGGAGAGCAATCAGCCCCAGCATTTT.

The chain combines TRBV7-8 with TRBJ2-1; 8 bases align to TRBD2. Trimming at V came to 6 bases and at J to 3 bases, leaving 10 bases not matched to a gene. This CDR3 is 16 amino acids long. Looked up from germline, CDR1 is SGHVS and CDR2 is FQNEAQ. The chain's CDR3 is CASSIVPSGFYNEQFF. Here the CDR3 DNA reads TGTGCCAGCAGTATAGTCCCTAGCGGGTTCTACAATGAGCAGTTCTTC.

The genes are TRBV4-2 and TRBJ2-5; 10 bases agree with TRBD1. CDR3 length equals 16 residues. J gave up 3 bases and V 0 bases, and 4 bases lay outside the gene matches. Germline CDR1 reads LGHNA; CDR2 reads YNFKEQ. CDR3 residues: CASSQEGGTGEETQYF. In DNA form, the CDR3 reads TGTGCCAGCAGCCAAGAAGGGGGGACAGGGGAAGAGACCCAGTACTTC.

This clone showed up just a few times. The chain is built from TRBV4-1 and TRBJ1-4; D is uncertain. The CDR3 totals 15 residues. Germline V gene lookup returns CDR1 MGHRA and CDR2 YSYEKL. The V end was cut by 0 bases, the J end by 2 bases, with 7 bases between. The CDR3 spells CASSQELSTNEKLFF. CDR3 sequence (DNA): TGCGCCAGCAGCCAAGAACTGTCGACTAATGAAAAACTGTTTTTT.

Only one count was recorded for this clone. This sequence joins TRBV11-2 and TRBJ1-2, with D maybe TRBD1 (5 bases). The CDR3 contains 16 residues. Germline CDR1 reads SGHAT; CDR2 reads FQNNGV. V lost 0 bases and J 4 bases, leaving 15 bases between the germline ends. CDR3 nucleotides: TGTGCCAGCAGCTTAGATTTCTCAGTGAGGGGCTATGGCTACACCTTC. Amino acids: CASSLDFSVRGYGYTF. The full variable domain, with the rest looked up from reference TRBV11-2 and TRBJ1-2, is EAGVAQSPRYKIIEKRQSVAFWCNPISGHATLYWYQQILGQGPKLLIQFQNNGVVDDSQLPKDRFSAERLKGVDSTLKIQPAKLEDSAVYLCASSLDFSVRGYGYTFGSGTRLTVV.

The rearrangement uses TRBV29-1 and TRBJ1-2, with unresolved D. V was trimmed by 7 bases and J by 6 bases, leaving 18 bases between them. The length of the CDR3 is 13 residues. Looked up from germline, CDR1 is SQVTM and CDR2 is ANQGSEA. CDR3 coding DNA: TGCAGCGCGTCTACCCCCTTAAGTGATGGCTACACCTTC. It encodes CSASTPLSDGYTF. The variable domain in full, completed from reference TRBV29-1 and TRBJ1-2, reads SAVISQKPSRDICQRGTSLTIQCQVDSQVTMMFWYRQQPGQSLTLIATANQGSEATYESGFVIDKFPISRPNLTFSTLTVSNMSPEDSSIYLCSASTPLSDGYTFGSGTRLTVV.

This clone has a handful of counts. The CDR3 protein is CASSLWTGGEKLFF. DNA of the CDR3: TGTGCCAGCAGCTTGTGGACAGGCGGTGAAAAACTGTTTTTT. This rearrangement joins TRBV5-5 to TRBJ1-4; 7 bases are a match to TRBD1. The CDR3 totals 14 residues. Looked up from germline, CDR1 is SGHKS and CDR2 is YYEKEE (reference sequence). The V and J ends lost 1 base and 7 bases, in that order; junction bases with no gene match: 4.

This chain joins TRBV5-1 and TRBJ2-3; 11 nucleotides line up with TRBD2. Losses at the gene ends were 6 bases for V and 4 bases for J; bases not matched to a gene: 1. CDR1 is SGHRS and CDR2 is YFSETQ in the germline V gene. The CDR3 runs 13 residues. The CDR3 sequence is CASKLAGADTQYF. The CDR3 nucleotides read TGCGCCAGCAAACTAGCGGGAGCAGATACGCAGTATTTT.

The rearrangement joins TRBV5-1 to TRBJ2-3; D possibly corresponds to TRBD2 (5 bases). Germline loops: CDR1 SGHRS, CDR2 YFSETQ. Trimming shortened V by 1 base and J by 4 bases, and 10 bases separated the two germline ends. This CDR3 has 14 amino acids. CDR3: CASSLHPGSDTQYF. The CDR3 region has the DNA TGCGCCAGCAGCTTGCACCCGGGGTCAGATACGCAGTATTTT.

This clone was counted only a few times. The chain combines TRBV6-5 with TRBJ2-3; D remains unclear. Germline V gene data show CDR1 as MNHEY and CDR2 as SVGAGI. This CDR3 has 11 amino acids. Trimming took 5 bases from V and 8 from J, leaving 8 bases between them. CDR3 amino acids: CASSRRGTQYF. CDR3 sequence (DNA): TGTGCCAGCAGTAGGAGAGGTACGCAGTATTTT.

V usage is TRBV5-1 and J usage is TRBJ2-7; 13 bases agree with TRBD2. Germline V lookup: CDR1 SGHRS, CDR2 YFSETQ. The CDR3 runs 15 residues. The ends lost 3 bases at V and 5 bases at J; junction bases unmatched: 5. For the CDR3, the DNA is TGCGCCAGCAGCTCGGGACTAGCGGGACGGAACGAGCAGTACTTC. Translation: CASSSGLAGRNEQYF.

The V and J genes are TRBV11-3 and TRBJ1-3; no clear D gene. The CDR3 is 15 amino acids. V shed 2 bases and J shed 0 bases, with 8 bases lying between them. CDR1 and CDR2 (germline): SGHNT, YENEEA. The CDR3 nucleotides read TGTGCCAGCAGCTTAAATCAGGTCTCTGGAAACACCATATATTTT. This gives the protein CASSLNQVSGNTIYF.

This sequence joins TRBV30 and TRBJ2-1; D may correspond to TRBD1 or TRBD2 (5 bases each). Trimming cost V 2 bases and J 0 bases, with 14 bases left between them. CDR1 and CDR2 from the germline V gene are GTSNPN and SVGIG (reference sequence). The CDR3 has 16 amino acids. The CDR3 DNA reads TGTGCCTGGAGTAAGTACGGGACGGCCTCCTACAATGAGCAGTTCTTC. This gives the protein CAWSKYGTASYNEQFF.